Listed below are T cell receptor beta chains from one sample, sequenced in a study of blood T cell repertoires in COVID-19. Sequenced by immunoSEQ multiplex PCR; TCRdb stores in-frame clones only, minus some. The repertoire holds about 120,000 clones, with more than 60% as singletons. The sample was peripheral blood. The receptor source for this set is a woman between 65 and 79 years old with acute or convalescent COVID-19. Each CDR3 is given with its conserved first and last residue. Fields, in order: CDR3 protein, CDR3 DNA, J gene, clone size, V gene, D gene. D genes are given only for firm matches. Clone size is stated in some rows and not others, as once, few, many or a class when expanded.

cdr3_aa: CASSRLAGGRNEQFF
cdr3_nt: TGTGCCAGCAGCCGACTAGCGGGAGGAAGGAATGAGCAGTTCTTC
j_call: TRBJ2-1
clone_size: few
v_call: TRBV3-1/TRBV3-2
d_call: TRBD2

cdr3_aa: CASSRQGNTGELFF
cdr3_nt: TGTGCCAGCAGCCGACAGGGGAACACCGGGGAGCTGTTTTTT
j_call: TRBJ2-2
clone_size: many
v_call: TRBV7-9
d_call: TRBD1

cdr3_aa: CASSLQGTYGYTF
cdr3_nt: TGTGCCAGCAGCCTCCAGGGGACATATGGCTACACCTTC
j_call: TRBJ1-2
clone_size: -
v_call: TRBV7-8
d_call: -

cdr3_aa: CASSLQRSTDTQYF
cdr3_nt: TGTGCCAGCAGCCTACAGCGGTCCACAGATACGCAGTATTTT
j_call: TRBJ2-3
clone_size: -
v_call: TRBV11-3
d_call: -

cdr3_aa: CAISAPGQRTIPGSAYEQYF
cdr3_nt: TGTGCCATCAGCGCACCGGGACAGAGAACCATTCCCGGGTCCGCCTACGAGCAGTACTTC
j_call: TRBJ2-7
clone_size: -
v_call: TRBV10-3
d_call: TRBD1

cdr3_aa: CASSQGGFGTDTQYF
cdr3_nt: TGTGCCAGCAGCCAAGGCGGGTTCGGCACAGATACGCAGTATTTT
j_call: TRBJ2-3
clone_size: -
v_call: TRBV13
d_call: -

cdr3_aa: CASEDDGKKSTEAFF
cdr3_nt: TGTGCCAGCGAAGATGACGGGAAGAAGAGCACTGAAGCTTTCTTT
j_call: TRBJ1-1
clone_size: -
v_call: TRBV6-5
d_call: -

cdr3_aa: CASTKGLAGGLVYEQFF
cdr3_nt: TGTGCCAGTACGAAAGGACTAGCGGGAGGGTTAGTATACGAGCAGTTCTTC
j_call: TRBJ2-1
clone_size: -
v_call: TRBV19
d_call: TRBD2

cdr3_aa: CASSEIARASYEQYF
cdr3_nt: TGTGCCAGCAGCGAGATAGCGAGGGCCTCCTACGAGCAGTACTTC
j_call: TRBJ2-7
clone_size: few
v_call: TRBV13
d_call: -

cdr3_aa: CASSLLGGAVETQYF
cdr3_nt: TGTGCCAGCAGCTTACTCGGGGGGGCCGTAGAGACCCAGTACTTC
j_call: TRBJ2-5
clone_size: many
v_call: TRBV5-4
d_call: TRBD2

cdr3_aa: CAISELGTGEETQYF
cdr3_nt: TGTGCCATCAGTGAGTTGGGGACAGGGGAAGAGACCCAGTACTTC
j_call: TRBJ2-5
clone_size: few
v_call: TRBV10-3
d_call: TRBD1

cdr3_aa: CATGGVYYNSPLHF
cdr3_nt: TGTGCCACCGGAGGGGTCTACTATAATTCACCCCTCCACTTT
j_call: TRBJ1-6
clone_size: -
v_call: TRBV6-5
d_call: -

cdr3_aa: CASSERGTGALAKNIQYF
cdr3_nt: TGTGCCAGCAGTGAACGAGGGACAGGGGCCTTAGCCAAAAACATTCAGTACTTC
j_call: TRBJ2-4
clone_size: -
v_call: TRBV6-1
d_call: TRBD1

cdr3_aa: CAISAAGGSSGANVLTF
cdr3_nt: TGTGCCATCAGTGCGGCAGGGGGGAGCTCTGGGGCCAACGTCCTGACTTTC
j_call: TRBJ2-6
clone_size: -
v_call: TRBV10-3
d_call: -

cdr3_aa: CASSPSTGGVGQPQHF
cdr3_nt: TGTGCCAGCAGCCCCAGCACAGGGGGCGTCGGTCAGCCCCAGCATTTT
j_call: TRBJ1-5
clone_size: -
v_call: TRBV3-1/TRBV3-2
d_call: TRBD1

cdr3_aa: CASSPQEQMRRYTF
cdr3_nt: TGTGCCAGCAGTCCACAGGAACAGATGCGTCGCTACACCTTC
j_call: TRBJ1-2
clone_size: -
v_call: TRBV28
d_call: -

cdr3_aa: CASSESGRGQGYTF
cdr3_nt: TGTGCCAGCAGTGAGTCGGGCAGGGGTCAAGGCTACACCTTC
j_call: TRBJ1-2
clone_size: -
v_call: TRBV6-1
d_call: -

cdr3_aa: CASSQDYRGYSEQYF
cdr3_nt: TGCGCCAGCAGCCAAGATTACAGGGGATACTCCGAGCAGTACTTC
j_call: TRBJ2-7
clone_size: -
v_call: TRBV4-3
d_call: TRBD1

cdr3_aa: CASSHNRAGGYTF
cdr3_nt: TGTGCCAGCAGTCATAACAGGGCGGGCGGCTACACCTTC
j_call: TRBJ1-2
clone_size: few
v_call: TRBV28
d_call: -

cdr3_aa: CASSSLPAGQGVIYNEQFF
cdr3_nt: TGCGCCAGCAGCTCCTTACCCGCGGGACAGGGGGTCATTTACAATGAGCAGTTCTTC
j_call: TRBJ2-1
clone_size: -
v_call: TRBV5-1
d_call: TRBD1